A selection of T cell receptor beta chains follows, all from one sample in a study of cytomegalovirus exposure and HLA in healthy donors. The repertoire was sequenced with immunoSEQ multiplex PCR; TCRdb's copy has only in-frame clones and lacks some. Among 100,000 to 150,000 clones, around 67% were seen once, and the ten largest hold over 2%. The sequencing input was PBMCs. The receptor set was obtained from a woman aged 40 to 50 in good health and CMV-seropositive. CDR3s include the opening cysteine and the closing phenylalanine or tryptophan. D genes are given only for firm matches. Clone size, where shown, is once, few, many, or a class for clones that have expanded.

TRBV7-2	.	TRBJ2-2	TRBD1	CASTFRTGGTGELFF	TGTGCCAGCACCTTTAGGACAGGGGGCACCGGGGAGCTGTTTTTT
TRBV7-2	.	TRBJ2-7	.	CASSLSSPNYEQYF	TGTGCCAGCAGCTTGAGTTCCCCGAACTACGAGCAGTACTTC
TRBV5-6	.	TRBJ2-3	.	CASSLVGRGTDTQYF	TGTGCCAGCAGCTTGGTAGGGAGGGGGACAGATACGCAGTATTTT
TRBV4-2	.	TRBJ2-3	.	CASSQAQGTDTQYF	TGTGCCAGCAGCCAGGCACAGGGCACAGATACGCAGTATTTT
TRBV9	.	TRBJ2-1	TRBD2	CASSPGLAGTLYNEQFF	TGTGCCAGCAGCCCCGGGTTAGCGGGGACCCTTTACAATGAGCAGTTCTTC
TRBV21-1	.	TRBJ2-1	.	CASSRVELPYTMEESEQFF	TGTGCCAGCAGCAGGGTGGAGCTCCCTTACACCATGGAAGAATCCGAGCAGTTCTTC
TRBV7-2	.	TRBJ1-5	TRBD1	CASSLRQGGSQPQHF	TGTGCCAGCAGCCTCAGACAGGGGGGTAGTCAGCCCCAGCATTTT
TRBV6-5	few	TRBJ2-3	.	CASSYSDTNTQYF	TGTGCCAGCAGTTACTCGGACACCAATACGCAGTATTTT
TRBV18	.	TRBJ2-5	.	CASSRGGGEETQYF	TGTGCCAGCTCCCGAGGCGGGGGCGAGGAGACCCAGTACTTC
TRBV7-8	few	TRBJ2-7	TRBD2	CASSLTGGGNEQYF	TGTGCCAGCAGCCTAACTGGGGGAGGGAACGAGCAGTACTTC
TRBV7-9	.	TRBJ2-3	TRBD2	CASSLGTSGRLNTDTQYF	TGTGCCAGCAGCTTAGGGACTAGCGGGAGACTAAACACAGATACGCAGTATTTT
TRBV5-1	.	TRBJ2-3	.	CASSWGWGQSTDTQYF	TGCGCCAGCAGCTGGGGCTGGGGACAAAGCACAGATACGCAGTATTTT
TRBV6-5	.	TRBJ2-7	TRBD1	CASSWGQTNYEQYF	TGCGCCAGCAGTTGGGGACAGACCAACTACGAGCAGTACTTC
TRBV7-7	.	TRBJ2-7	.	CASSSGLVGEQYF	TGTGCTAGCAGCTCGGGACTCGTTGGTGAGCAGTACTTC
TRBV11-2	.	TRBJ1-6	TRBD1	CASSRTGGDSNSPLHF	TGTGCCAGCAGCAGGACAGGGGGCGACTCCAATTCACCCCTCCACTTT
TRBV7-3	.	TRBJ1-2	.	CASSLGTGLNYGYTF	TGTGCCAGCAGCTTAGGTACAGGCCTGAACTATGGCTACACCTTC
TRBV19	few	TRBJ1-1	TRBD1	CASSLGQGGDTEAFF	TGTGCCAGTAGTCTCGGACAGGGAGGGGACACTGAAGCTTTCTTT
TRBV4-1	few	TRBJ1-2	TRBD1	CASSQGTGTGYGYTF	TGCGCCAGCAGCCAAGGGACAGGGACTGGTTATGGCTACACCTTC
TRBV6-1	few	TRBJ2-2	TRBD1	CASSEQGDTGELFF	TGTGCCAGCAGTGAACAGGGGGACACCGGGGAGCTGTTTTTT
TRBV5-6	.	TRBJ1-4	TRBD1	CASSPGTANEKLFF	TGTGCCAGCAGCCCCGGGACAGCAAATGAAAAACTGTTTTTT
TRBV27	.	TRBJ2-1	TRBD1	CAIRTGMSYNEQFF	TGTGCCATCAGGACAGGGATGTCCTACAATGAGCAGTTCTTC
TRBV28	.	TRBJ1-2	TRBD1	CASSLPDRGWGYTF	TGTGCCAGCAGTTTACCAGACAGGGGATGGGGCTACACCTTC
TRBV18	few	TRBJ2-5	TRBD2	CASSPVAGNQETQYF	TGTGCCAGCTCACCTGTAGCGGGGAACCAAGAGACCCAGTACTTC
TRBV7-6	.	TRBJ2-7	TRBD2	CASSALLAGGSYEQYF	TGTGCCAGCAGCGCCCTGCTAGCGGGGGGCTCCTACGAGCAGTACTTC
TRBV11-1	few	TRBJ2-1	TRBD2	CASSSYSGRVDEQFF	TGTGCCAGCAGCTCTTATAGCGGGAGGGTAGATGAGCAGTTCTTC
TRBV7-9	few	TRBJ2-5	.	CASSFEGETQYF	TGTGCCAGCAGCTTCGAGGGAGAGACCCAGTACTTC
TRBV28	once	TRBJ2-1	TRBD2	CASSPQDGRVNEQFF	TGTGCCAGCAGTCCCCAGGACGGGAGGGTCAATGAGCAGTTCTTC
TRBV11-3	.	TRBJ2-1	TRBD2	CASSTSSGAYDEQFF	TGTGCCAGCAGCACCTCTAGCGGGGCCTACGATGAGCAGTTCTTC